This TCR beta chain was retrieved from a study of T cell responses to AZD1222 COVID-19 vaccine. Study-wide results and caveats: Spike was spanned by vaccine-associated CD4 TCRs, with dominance at 160-218 and 743-854. Per reports, nearly half of all spike-specific TCRs target regions that are unmutated in variants.

A note on this clone: Its antigen is unidentified.

The CDR3 extends over 16 amino acids. Germline CDR1 SGDLS, CDR2 YYNGEE. Trimming shortened V by 4 bases and J by 5 bases, and 18 bases separated the two germline ends. Generated by immunoSEQ multiplex PCR, the TCRdb table keeps only in-frame clones and is missing some. Of 65,000 to 85,000 clones in the sample, roughly 90% were seen once. The source of this sequence is an adult in good health. The rearrangement uses TRBV9 and TRBJ1-4, with D possibly matching TRBD1 (5 bases). The specimen comprised peripheral blood, sampled on day 0 of AZD1222 vaccination. Here the CDR3 DNA reads TGTGCCAGCAGCCGAAGCCCCGGGGGACTAAATGAAAAACTGTTTTTT. Translating it yields CASSRSPGGLNEKLFF.